One and the same sample provided the 20 T cell receptor beta chains below, sequenced in a study of T-cell reconstitution after alpha-beta-depleted transplantation in children. TCRbeta library construction was performed incorporating unique molecular identifiers. From the PCR reads, TCRdb called clonotypes with MiXCR, one entry per CDR3 protein. The sample has about 610,000 distinct CDR3 sequences; over 9.5% are singletons. This specimen was PBMCs from the stem cell graft donor, taken from the stem cell graft. These receptor sequences come from a human donor who donated a stem cell graft to a child with acute myeloid leukemia.

This clonotype was counted many times. The chain links TRBV20-1 to TRBJ2-3; 10 nucleotides align to TRBD2. In germline, CDR1 is DFQATT, CDR2 SNEGSKA (reference sequence). With 7 bases clipped from V and 0 bases from J, the junction kept 4 bases outside the gene matches. The CDR3 runs to 14 residues. The CDR3 DNA reads as TGCAGTGTCCCGACTAGCGGGAGCACAGATACGCAGTATTTT. Translation: CSVPTSGSTDTQYF.

The chain employs TRBV4-3 and TRBJ2-3, with 12 bases fitting TRBD1. The V and J ends lost 5 bases and 2 bases, in that order; junction bases with no gene match: 11. This CDR3 spans 18 amino acids. Germline CDR1 and CDR2: LGHNA and YSLEER. The CDR3 sequence: CASSIGTGGERYTDTQYF. DNA of the CDR3: TGCGCCAGCAGCATCGGGACAGGGGGCGAGCGGTACACAGATACGCAGTATTTT.

J is TRBJ2-7 and V is TRBV7-2, with D perhaps matching TRBD2 (5 bases). Germline lookup yields CDR1 SGHTA and CDR2 FQGNSA. The V gene lost 1 base and the J gene lost 3 bases, with 13 bases spanning the gap. This CDR3 spans 15 amino acids. CDR3 nucleotides: TGTGCCAGCAGCTTAGGGCTAGCTCCCGGCTACGAGCAGTACTTC. It codes for CASSLGLAPGYEQYF.

The chain links TRBV20-1 to TRBJ1-1, with D perhaps TRBD1 (6 bases). The CDR3 totals 15 residues. The V gene lost 2 bases and the J gene lost 10 bases, with 23 bases spanning the gap. Germline lookup yields CDR1 DFQATT and CDR2 SNEGSKA (reference sequence). In DNA form, the CDR3 reads TGCAGTGCTAGATTTTTCGGGGTTGGAAAAGGGGGAGCTTTCTTT. As protein: CSARFFGVGKGGAFF.

The genes are TRBV10-3 and TRBJ1-1; D ambiguous. This CDR3 is 14 amino acids long. Deletions cut 4 bases from V and 1 base from J, with 10 bases between. The germline V gene has CDR1 ENHRY and CDR2 SYGVKD. The CDR3 sequence: CAISAKTQNTEAFF. The CDR3 region has the DNA TGTGCCATCAGTGCAAAGACACAGAACACTGAAGCTTTCTTT.

This clonotype was counted a few times. The chain recombines TRBV3-1 with TRBJ2-5; no reliable D call. This CDR3 comprises 12 residues. V gave up 6 bases and J gave up 5 bases, with 10 bases separating them. Germline CDR1 LGHDT, CDR2 YNNKEL (reference sequence). The CDR3 sequence is CASSPPSETQYF. The CDR3 DNA follows: TGTGCCAGCAGTCCCCCGTCGGAGACCCAGTACTTC.

This chain connects TRBV20-1 to TRBJ1-1; the D is unclear. Germline values: CDR1 DFQATT, CDR2 SNEGSKA (reference sequence). V lost 4 bases to trimming and J lost 1 base, with 13 bases between them. The CDR3 runs 14 residues. The CDR3 coding sequence is TGCAGTGCTACCACCGATCCGGCGAACACTGAAGCTTTCTTT. Residues: CSATTDPANTEAFF.

This clonotype was picked up a small number of times. V is TRBV20-1 and J is TRBJ2-3; no firm D call. Trimming removed 4 bases from V and 0 bases from J, with 5 bases in between. This CDR3 contains 12 residues. CDR1 is DFQATT, CDR2 SNEGSKA, per germline (reference sequence). The CDR3 nucleotides read TGCAGTGCTAATCCGAGCACAGATACGCAGTATTTT. Encoded protein: CSANPSTDTQYF.

The V call is TRBV7-9, the J call TRBJ1-4, with D tentatively TRBD1 (6 bases). This CDR3 is 14 amino acids long. Germline V gene sequence: CDR1 SEHNR, CDR2 FQNEAQ (reference sequence). V lost 5 bases and J 7 bases, leaving 14 bases between the germline ends. The CDR3 DNA reads TGTGCCAGCAGCAATACAGGGAGAGGTGAAAAACTGTTTTTT. This encodes CASSNTGRGEKLFF.

Many counts were recorded for this clonotype. The chain employs TRBV7-9 and TRBJ2-1, with D possibly TRBD1 on 6 matching bases. Trimming removed 5 bases from V and 0 bases from J, with 8 bases in between. Germline V CDR1 and CDR2: SEHNR, FQNEAQ (reference sequence). The CDR3 sequence is 14 residues long. The CDR3 here is CASSEQGSYNEQFF. In DNA form, the CDR3 reads TGTGCCAGCAGCGAACAGGGCTCCTACAATGAGCAGTTCTTC.

V gene TRBV5-6 combines with J gene TRBJ2-7, with TRBD2 matching 13 bases. Germline values: CDR1 SGHDT, CDR2 YYEEEE. The CDR3 is made up of 17 amino acids. The V gene end was trimmed by 6 bases and the J gene end by 3 bases; junction bases not matched to a gene: 12. CDR3 amino acids: CASNFPYRTSGSYEQYF. CDR3 coding DNA: TGTGCCAGCAACTTTCCTTACCGGACTAGCGGGAGCTACGAGCAGTACTTC.

This chain uses TRBV5-1 with TRBJ1-1; TRBD1 is a possible D gene (5 bases). This CDR3 has 14 amino acids. Trimming left V 0 bases short and J 5 bases short, with 11 bases between. Germline V lookup: CDR1 SGHRS, CDR2 YFSETQ. The CDR3 nucleotides read TGCGCCAGCAGCTTGGAAGGGGCTCGGACTGAAGCTTTCTTT. Residues: CASSLEGARTEAFF.

The chain uses TRBV28 and TRBJ1-2; no definite D call. The CDR3 runs to 14 residues. V dropped 5 bases and J dropped 3 bases, with 13 bases sitting between them. Germline V CDR1 and CDR2: MDHEN, SYDVKM. The CDR3 coding sequence is TGTGCCAGCAGTCTAGTTAGGGATCACTATGGCTACACCTTC. Translated: CASSLVRDHYGYTF.

This clonotype turned up a few times. This sequence joins TRBV11-2 and TRBJ2-7; 10 nucleotides line up with TRBD1. Germline V lookup: CDR1 SGHAT, CDR2 FQNNGV. After removal of 5 bases from V and 2 bases from J, the junction contained 9 bases not matched to a gene. The CDR3 is 16 residues long. CDR3 region: CASSPGGTGAPYEQYF. In nucleotides, the CDR3 is TGTGCCAGCAGCCCTGGGGGGACAGGGGCCCCCTACGAGCAGTACTTC. The full variable domain, rest sourced from reference TRBV11-2 and TRBJ2-7, is EAGVAQSPRYKIIEKRQSVAFWCNPISGHATLYWYQQILGQGPKLLIQFQNNGVVDDSQLPKDRFSAERLKGVDSTLKIQPAKLEDSAVYLCASSPGGTGAPYEQYFGPGTRLTVT.

The chain carries TRBV28 and TRBJ2-1; D is tentatively TRBD1 or TRBD2 (5 bases each). V shed 6 bases and J shed 4 bases, with 19 bases lying between them. This CDR3 contains 16 residues. Germline V CDR1 and CDR2: MDHEN, SYDVKM. The CDR3 region is CASSLLMGVGYNEQFF. The CDR3 DNA follows: TGTGCCAGCAGCCTTCTAATGGGGGTGGGGTACAATGAGCAGTTCTTC.

This clonotype was counted only a few times. The chain uses TRBV15 and TRBJ2-1; TRBD2 matches 12 bases. Germline V CDR1 and CDR2: LNHNV, YYDKDF (reference sequence). J was trimmed by 10 bases and V by 1 base; bases with no gene match: 5. The CDR3 is 15 amino acids. CDR3 nucleotide sequence: TGTGCCACCAGCAGAGGACTAGCGGGAGACACCGAGCAGTTCTTC. Translating it yields CATSRGLAGDTEQFF.

In this sample, this clonotype turned up many times. J is TRBJ2-7 and V is TRBV20-1; the match to TRBD2 covers 15 bases. The CDR3 is 15 residues long. Trimming cost V 4 bases and J 6 bases; bases outside gene matches: 7. The germline V gene has CDR1 DFQATT and CDR2 SNEGSKA (reference sequence). CDR3 sequence: CSATGPGLAGGEQYF. CDR3 DNA: TGCAGTGCTACAGGACCGGGACTAGCGGGAGGCGAGCAGTACTTC.

V usage is TRBV10-3 and J usage is TRBJ2-1; D may match TRBD1 or TRBD2 (5 bases each). This CDR3 comprises 13 residues. Germline V gene lookup returns CDR1 ENHRY and CDR2 SYGVKD. V was cut by 8 bases and J by 5 bases, with 13 bases left in between. CDR3 bases: TGTGCCATCTCCCGGGACGGAGACAATGAGCAGTTCTTC. As protein: CAISRDGDNEQFF.

The rearrangement joins TRBV10-3 to TRBJ2-5, with a weak D call TRBD2 (6 bases). This CDR3 has 15 residues. CDR1 and CDR2 from the germline V gene are ENHRY and SYGVKD. Trimming took off 10 bases at V and 1 base at J, with 19 bases between the two ends. CDR3 bases: TGTGCCACCCTGCGGACGGCGGGAACCCAAGAGACCCAGTACTTC. Protein sequence: CATLRTAGTQETQYF.

The sample holds many counts of this clonotype. The chain carries TRBV20-1 and TRBJ2-1, with TRBD2 as a possible D gene (5 bases). Per germline, CDR1 DFQATT and CDR2 SNEGSKA (reference sequence). CDR3 size: 15 residues. Trimming stripped 1 base from V and 0 bases from J, with 10 bases between. CDR3 in DNA: TGCAGTGCTAGAGGGGTAGCGAGCTCCTACAATGAGCAGTTCTTC. This gives the protein CSARGVASSYNEQFF.